Described below is a single TCR beta chain sequence and its context. The antigen it recognizes is unknown. No much larger clone is present one base from it, and per-base qualities are unavailable. The data are from a study of cytomegalovirus exposure and HLA in healthy donors (dated by TCRdb to about 2017). About the investigation overall: A later analysis indicated that the 90 to 150 validation repertoires were generated on the platform also employed for the approximately 700 repertoires of the first cohort. The study aimed to test whether cataloging public T cell receptors could reveal signatures of past pathogen exposure. Besides the first cohort of about 730 subjects, a separate validation cohort made up of 90 to 150 different subjects was used. To predict cytomegalovirus infection status, the study combined high-throughput TCR immunosequencing, statistical association of individual TCRs with disease status, and machine learning.

Spanning cysteine to phenylalanine, the CDR3 consists of 16 amino acids. Only the CDR3 DNA stays, 48 bases, in frame from base 1. Trimming leaves V shorter by 3 bases and J shorter by 5 bases, with the junction holding 12 bases beyond the gene matches. The germline V gene provides CDR1 SGHAT and CDR2 FQNNGV. Receptor amplification or capture employed the immunoSEQ multiplex PCR assay. Processing in the source paper ran as follows. A statistical classification framework was built to diagnose cytomegalovirus status from the catalog of TCR beta chain sequences. TCRdb re-hosts the immuneACCESS table, in-frame sequences only. Its copies lack some clones; in the studies checked, an unresolved V gene accounts for under half of them, and the cause for the rest is not known. V, J and clone size were drawn from that table, and D and trimming were deduced from the DNA. Present in this sample are around 94,000 clones, approximately 94% of which were seen just once. The top ten constitute almost 0.9% of the sample.

General conclusions and limits of the study: It was suggested by the authors that the approach could potentially be generalized to other disease states and immunological phenotypes. In vitro tests confirmed that a few of the cytomegalovirus-associated TCR beta chains recognize cytomegalovirus antigens. The classifier was reported to diagnose cytomegalovirus status with high specificity and sensitivity in both the original cohort and the validation cohort. In the study, approximately 150 TCR beta chains were listed as associated with cytomegalovirus. Of the cluster scores, approximately 94% were above 0 in a later analysis, which found that TCRs clustered in the first cohort also tended to co-occur in the 130 or so validation repertoires. A later analysis had no HLA typing for the validation cohort, so co-occurrence there was scored across all 110 or so repertoires. While some public TCRs were present in many individuals, most TCR sequences turned up only very rarely across donors.

Separate from the approximately 730-subject first cohort, the validation cohort of roughly 130 subjects was the group to which the donors belonged. This sequence was found in a woman between 18 and 30 years old in good health and CMV-seronegative. Material: PBMCs. In this chain, TRBV11-2 is recombined with TRBJ2-5; 7 central bases correspond to TRBD2. The DNA is TGTGCCAGCAGCTTCCCCCCGGGACTAATAGAGGAGACCCAGTACTTC. Its protein is CASSFPPGLIEETQYF.